The source of this TCR beta chain is a study of shared T cell receptors in the human thymus. The CDR3 is 15 amino acids. V was clipped by 3 bases and J by 7 bases, with 19 bases between them. Per germline, CDR1 MDHEN and CDR2 SYDVKM. This clone appeared once. Measured with immunoSEQ multiplex PCR; TCRdb has only the in-frame clones, and not every one. The profile covers hundreds of thousands of clones, with more than 70% appearing a single time and 0.0094% taken by the ten largest. This sample also appeared in a second study, on human thymus T cells.

This sequence originates from a boy in the first two years of life with a congenital heart defect. This chain links TRBV28 with TRBJ2-7; possible D gene TRBD2, 6 bases. Sequenced: thymocytes. The CDR3 here is CASSLGGPPTWEQYF. In DNA form, the CDR3 reads TGTGCCAGCAGTTTGGGGGGTCCCCCTACGTGGGAGCAGTACTTC. Full variable domain (outside the CDR3, taken from reference TRBV28 and TRBJ2-7): DVKVTQSSRYLVKRTGEKVFLECVQDMDHENMFWYRQDPGLGLRLIYFSYDVKMKEKGDIPEGYSVSREKKERFSLILESASTNQTSMYLCASSLGGPPTWEQYFGPGTRLTVT.